The present T cell receptor (beta chain) was sequenced within a study of patients and donors after allogeneic stem cell transplantation. V was pared by 4 bases and J by 5 bases, with 15 bases between. The CDR3 totals 15 residues. Germline lookup yields CDR1 MNHEY and CDR2 SVGAGI. MiXCR was run by TCRdb on the RT-PCR reads, yielding one entry per CDR3 protein. Seen here are hundreds of thousands of distinct CDR3 sequences, around 15% observed once, and the top ten hold 6.5% to 7.5%. Sequencing was done on a sample of blood, either unsorted or a sorted T cell fraction (not recorded which). This TCR came from a human donor who was either an allogeneic HSCT recipient or a stem cell or donor lymphocyte infusion donor (not recorded which). It is not recorded whose cells these are; they may come from a transplant donor. The chain has TRBV6-5 and TRBJ2-1; D gene unclear. In DNA form, the CDR3 reads TGTGCCAGCAGTTCACGAAGACTCCGAAACAATGAGCAGTTCTTC. Its translation: CASSSRRLRNNEQFF.